Shown below are 8 T cell receptor beta chains from a single sample sequenced in a study of regulatory T cells in long-lasting Graves disease. HTBI primers from iRepertoire and Arm-PCR of CDR3 regions yielded the TCR beta libraries. TCRdb re-called the multiplex PCR reads through MiXCR, storing one row per CDR3 protein. The table shows 500,000 to 800,000 distinct CDR3 sequences, with around 30% occurring only once. Regarding time point: persistent/refractory GD, antithyroid drugs over 5 years with positive TRAb. PBMCs provided the RNA from which the TCR library was made. Sequencing was performed on peripheral blood mononuclear cells (PBMCs), taken when the disease was refractory, from a patient treated with antithyroid drugs. These TCRs come from a female donor with Graves disease.

This clonotype was observed a handful of times. The V call is TRBV3-1, the J call TRBJ2-7; D is unresolved. CDR3 length: 11 amino acids. The germline V gene encodes CDR1 LGHDT and CDR2 YNNKEL (reference sequence). V lost 2 bases, J lost 6 bases, and 5 bases lay in between. The CDR3, as DNA: TGTGCCAGCAGCCAAAACGGCGAGCAGTACTTC. It specifies CASSQNGEQYF.

This clonotype was counted a few times. V usage is TRBV10-3 and J usage is TRBJ1-2; 8 nucleotides line up with TRBD1. The junction had 5 bases not matched to a gene; V was cut back by 11 bases and J by 6 bases. There are 11 residues in the CDR3. Germline loops: CDR1 ENHRY, CDR2 SYGVKD. The CDR3 loop reads CAGRTGNGYTF. In nucleotides, the CDR3 is TGTGCCGGACGGACAGGGAATGGCTACACCTTC.

This clonotype was counted a few times. In DNA, the CDR3 is TGTGCCAGCAGTTTTTGGGCTGTTGGCTACACCTTC. Amino acids: CASSFWAVGYTF. The rearrangement uses TRBV28 and TRBJ1-2; D uncertain. The CDR3 spans 12 residues. Trimming left V 3 bases short and J 7 bases short, with 9 bases between. CDR1 is MDHEN, CDR2 SYDVKM, per germline.

This clonotype was found many times. V gene TRBV28 combines with J gene TRBJ1-2; the match to TRBD1 covers 9 bases. This CDR3 has 13 amino acids. Per the germline V gene, CDR1 is MDHEN and CDR2 is SYDVKM. After removal of 6 bases from V and 7 bases from J, the junction contained 6 bases not matched to a gene. The CDR3 DNA follows: TGTGCCAGCAGCCCGGGACAGGGTGGTGGCTACACCTTC. Its translation: CASSPGQGGGYTF.

The V and J genes are TRBV11-2 and TRBJ2-2, with 8 bases fitting TRBD2. There are 20 residues in the CDR3. V was clipped by 4 bases and J by 2 bases; unmatched bases: 18. Germline V gene sequence: CDR1 SGHAT, CDR2 FQNNGV. This CDR3 reads CASSSYPASGPNQNTGELFF. CDR3 nucleotides: TGTGCCAGCAGCTCATACCCAGCTAGCGGGCCGAATCAAAACACCGGGGAGCTGTTTTTT.

The chain joins TRBV28 to TRBJ1-5, with D possibly being TRBD1 (6 bases). The CDR3 runs to 14 residues. From germline, CDR1 is MDHEN and CDR2 SYDVKM. V lost 3 bases, J lost 9 bases, and 15 bases lay in between. The CDR3 spells CASSFFTGLGPQHF. As DNA, the CDR3 is TGTGCCAGCAGTTTTTTTACAGGGCTCGGGCCCCAGCATTTT. Variable domain in full (rest from reference TRBV28 and TRBJ1-5): DVKVTQSSRYLVKRTGEKVFLECVQDMDHENMFWYRQDPGLGLRLIYFSYDVKMKEKGDIPEGYSVSREKKERFSLILESASTNQTSMYLCASSFFTGLGPQHFGDGTRLSIL.

The chain recombines TRBV7-2 with TRBJ2-3, with a tentative D call TRBD2 (6 bases). Germline CDR1 reads SGHTA; CDR2 reads FQGNSA. This CDR3 spans 13 amino acids. The germline V and J ends were trimmed by 4 bases and 6 bases, with 11 bases remaining between them. The chain's CDR3 is CASSSGLVDTQYF. CDR3 nucleotides: TGTGCCAGCAGCTCGGGACTGGTGGATACGCAGTATTTT.

This clonotype was seen once. The chain uses TRBV20-1 and TRBJ2-7; D not certain. V lost 1 base to trimming and J lost 3 bases, with 7 bases between them. CDR3 length equals 12 residues. From germline, CDR1 is DFQATT and CDR2 SNEGSKA (reference sequence). The CDR3 coding sequence is TGCAGTGCTAGAGCGGGCTTCTACGAGCAGTACTTC. Translated, it gives CSARAGFYEQYF.